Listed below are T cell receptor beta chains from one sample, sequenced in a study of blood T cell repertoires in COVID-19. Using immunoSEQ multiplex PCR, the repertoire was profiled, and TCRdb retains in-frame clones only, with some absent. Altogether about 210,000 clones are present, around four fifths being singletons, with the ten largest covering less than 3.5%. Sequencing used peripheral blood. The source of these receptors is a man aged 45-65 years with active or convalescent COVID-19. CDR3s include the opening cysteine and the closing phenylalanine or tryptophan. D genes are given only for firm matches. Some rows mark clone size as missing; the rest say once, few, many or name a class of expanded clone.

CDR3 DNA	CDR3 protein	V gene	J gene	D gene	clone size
TGTGCCAGTAGTAGACGGGGCACCGGGGAGCTGTTTTTT	CASSRRGTGELFF	TRBV19	TRBJ2-2	.	.
TGTGCCAGCAGCACACCGGGACAGGGCCTCCTGAGGTTGTTCTCTGAAGCTTTCTTT	CASSTPGQGLLRLFSEAFF	TRBV7-4	TRBJ1-1	TRBD1	few
TGTGCCAGCAGCCCAGGACAGGGGACGAACACTGAAGCTTTCTTT	CASSPGQGTNTEAFF	TRBV7-9	TRBJ1-1	TRBD1	.
TGTGCCAGCAGCTCCCAACGGACAGCAAGTCTAGCCAAAAACATTCAGTACTTC	CASSSQRTASLAKNIQYF	TRBV5-4	TRBJ2-4	.	.
TGTGCCAGCAGCTTAGTATCTGAGACCCAGTACTTC	CASSLVSETQYF	TRBV7-2	TRBJ2-5	.	.
TGTGCCAGCAGCGTTAGCGGGCGGGGAATTGATACGCAGTATTTT	CASSVSGRGIDTQYF	TRBV9	TRBJ2-3	TRBD2	.
TGTGCCAGCAGCTTACTGGGGGCGGTTCAGCATTTT	CASSLLGAVQHF	TRBV7-2	TRBJ1-5	.	.
TGTGCCAGCAGTTACTCGGTTGTGGGGGCGCAGAACTATGGCTACACCTTC	CASSYSVVGAQNYGYTF	TRBV6-2/TRBV6-3	TRBJ1-2	.	.
TGCGCCAGCAGCTTGGCTCTGCGTCTACTAGGATTCTACAATGAGCAGTTCTTC	CASSLALRLLGFYNEQFF	TRBV5-1	TRBJ2-1	.	.
TGTGCCAGCACCCTTCCGGGACTAGCGGGGTACACAGATACGCAGTATTTT	CASTLPGLAGYTDTQYF	TRBV5-4	TRBJ2-3	TRBD2	.
TGTGCCAGTAGTATGGAGACTCAAGGTTTCACAGATACGCAGTATTTT	CASSMETQGFTDTQYF	TRBV19	TRBJ2-3	.	.
TGCAGCGCCACGCGGGGTCAAATGGGTGGCTACACCTTC	CSATRGQMGGYTF	TRBV29-1	TRBJ1-2	.	.
TGTGCCTGGAGTCCAAACGGGGTGAACACTGAAGCTTTCTTT	CAWSPNGVNTEAFF	TRBV30	TRBJ1-1	.	.
TGTGCCAGCAGCTTAGGGCAGGGTGCAGATACGCAGTATTTT	CASSLGQGADTQYF	TRBV13	TRBJ2-3	.	.
TGCGCCAGCAGCCCGGGACTGGGACCCGAGCAGTACTTC	CASSPGLGPEQYF	TRBV4-1	TRBJ2-7	.	.
TGTGCCAGCAGGCAAACAGGGAGGGGAGGCTACACCTTC	CASRQTGRGGYTF	TRBV5-4	TRBJ1-2	.	.
TGTGCCAGCAGCCAACGGAACAGGGGGCAGGAAAACACCATATATTTT	CASSQRNRGQENTIYF	TRBV3-1/TRBV3-2	TRBJ1-3	TRBD1	.
TGCGCCAGCCGAACGACCTCGGGGTGGGAGAGCTCCTACGAGCAGTACTTC	CASRTTSGWESSYEQYF	TRBV5-1	TRBJ2-7	.	.
TGCGCCAGCAGCCTCGGACAGGTATCAGGGGTGGGCCCCAACGAGCAGTACTTC	CASSLGQVSGVGPNEQYF	TRBV5-1	TRBJ2-7	TRBD1	few
TGTGCCATCAGGGACAGCGCAAATGAAAAACTGTTTTTT	CAIRDSANEKLFF	TRBV10-3	TRBJ1-4	.	.
TGTGCCAGCAGCTCGGGACAGATCAACACAGATACGCAGTATTTT	CASSSGQINTDTQYF	TRBV28	TRBJ2-3	TRBD1	.
TGTGCCAGCAGTTACGGTCGGATAGGGACAGCAGATACGCAGTATTTT	CASSYGRIGTADTQYF	TRBV6-2/TRBV6-3	TRBJ2-3	TRBD1	.
TGTGCCTGGAGTGTATTGGGAGGGGTGAACACTGAAGCTTTCTTT	CAWSVLGGVNTEAFF	TRBV30	TRBJ1-1	.	.
TGCGCCAGCAGCTTGACAGGACTAGCGGGAAAGGCAGATACGCAGTATTTT	CASSLTGLAGKADTQYF	TRBV5-1	TRBJ2-3	TRBD2	.
TGCGCCAGTATGCGGGGGACCCGCACAGATACGCAGTATTTT	CASMRGTRTDTQYF	TRBV5-1	TRBJ2-3	TRBD2	.
TGTGCCAGCAGCGCAGGACAGGGGGGAAATTCACCCCTCCACTTT	CASSAGQGGNSPLHF	TRBV9	TRBJ1-6	TRBD1	.
TGTGCCAGCAGGACAGGGAGAGAGCAGTACTTC	CASRTGREQYF	TRBV2	TRBJ2-7	TRBD1	.
TGTGCTAGTGGTTTTGCGCGCGCGGGCGGGGGCACAGATACGCAGTATTTT	CASGFARAGGGTDTQYF	TRBV12-5	TRBJ2-3	.	.
TGCAGCGTTGACAGGGAGGCTGGCTACACCTTC	CSVDREAGYTF	TRBV29-1	TRBJ1-2	.	.
TGTGCCAGCCAAGGCTTCAGGGGCGGCTACACCTTC	CASQGFRGGYTF	TRBV19	TRBJ1-2	.	.
TGTGCCAGCAGCCCAGGGGGCAGATCGAGCTATGGCTACACCTTC	CASSPGGRSSYGYTF	TRBV27	TRBJ1-2	TRBD1	.
TGTGCCAGCAGCTTAGGCAGGGGGCCGGATCAGCCCCAGCATTTT	CASSLGRGPDQPQHF	TRBV7-2	TRBJ1-5	TRBD1	.
TGTGCCATCAGTGAGTCCTCGGGAGTTTCCAAAAACATTCAGTACTTC	CAISESSGVSKNIQYF	TRBV10-3	TRBJ2-4	.	.
TGTGCCAGCAGCGAGTCGACAGGGATCGGCTACACCTTC	CASSESTGIGYTF	TRBV25-1	TRBJ1-2	TRBD1	.
TGCGCCAGCAGCGCCATAGCGGGTCTCTACGAGCAGTACTTC	CASSAIAGLYEQYF	TRBV5-1	TRBJ2-7	TRBD2	.
TGTGCCAGCTCACCACGGCTTAGCGGGAGCTCCTACGAGCAGTACTTC	CASSPRLSGSSYEQYF	TRBV18	TRBJ2-7	TRBD2	.
TGTGCCAGCAGTTTCACCGGAATAGCGGGCCTCACAGATACGCAGTATTTT	CASSFTGIAGLTDTQYF	TRBV27	TRBJ2-3	TRBD2	.